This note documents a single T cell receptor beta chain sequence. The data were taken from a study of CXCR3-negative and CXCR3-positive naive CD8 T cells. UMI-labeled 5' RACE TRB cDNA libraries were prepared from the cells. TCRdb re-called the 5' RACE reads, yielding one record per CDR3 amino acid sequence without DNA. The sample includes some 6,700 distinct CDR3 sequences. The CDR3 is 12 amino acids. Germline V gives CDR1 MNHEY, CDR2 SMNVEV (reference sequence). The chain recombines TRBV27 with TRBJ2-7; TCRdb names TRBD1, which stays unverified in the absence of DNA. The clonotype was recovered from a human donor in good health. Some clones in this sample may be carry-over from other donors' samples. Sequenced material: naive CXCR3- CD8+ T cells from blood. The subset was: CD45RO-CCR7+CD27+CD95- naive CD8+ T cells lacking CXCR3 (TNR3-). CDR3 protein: CASSSGFSEQYF.